This T cell receptor (beta chain) was documented in a study of cytomegalovirus exposure and HLA in healthy donors. The CDR3 sequence is 15 residues long. J was trimmed by 6 bases and V by 4 bases; bases with no gene match: 7. Germline CDR1 and CDR2: SGHRS and YFSETQ. The PCR was carried out with 60 Vbeta primers and 13 Jbeta primers. Data came from immunoSEQ multiplex PCR; TCRdb stores just in-frame clones and leaves some out. The data contain around 100,000 clones, less than 85% of them singletons. This rearrangement joins TRBV5-1 to TRBJ2-1, with 10 bases identical to TRBD2. This receptor was taken from a woman in her late teens or twenties in good health and CMV-seropositive. Input material: PBMCs. The CDR3 bases are TGCGCCAGCAGCGACCTAGCGGGAGACCGCAATGAGCAGTTCTTC. It yields the protein CASSDLAGDRNEQFF.